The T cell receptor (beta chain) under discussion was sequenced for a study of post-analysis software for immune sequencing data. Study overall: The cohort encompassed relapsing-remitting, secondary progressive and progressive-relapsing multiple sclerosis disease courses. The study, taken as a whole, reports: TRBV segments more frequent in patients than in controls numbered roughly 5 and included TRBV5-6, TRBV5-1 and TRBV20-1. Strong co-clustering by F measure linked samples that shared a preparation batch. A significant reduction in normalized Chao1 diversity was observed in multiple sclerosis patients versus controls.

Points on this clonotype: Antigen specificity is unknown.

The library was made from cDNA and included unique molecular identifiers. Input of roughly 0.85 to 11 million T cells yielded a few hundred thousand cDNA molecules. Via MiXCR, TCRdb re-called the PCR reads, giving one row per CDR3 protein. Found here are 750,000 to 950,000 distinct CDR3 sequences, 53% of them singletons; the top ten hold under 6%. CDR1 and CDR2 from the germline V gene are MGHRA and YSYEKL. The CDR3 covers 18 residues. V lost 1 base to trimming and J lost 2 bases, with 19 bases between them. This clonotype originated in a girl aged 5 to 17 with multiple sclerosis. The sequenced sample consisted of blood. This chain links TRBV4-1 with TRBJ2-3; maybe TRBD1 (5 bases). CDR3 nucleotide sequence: TGCGCCAGCAGCCAAGTACTTTGGCGACAGTCGGACACAGATACGCAGTATTTT. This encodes CASSQVLWRQSDTDTQYF.